Each of the 21 T cell receptor beta chains below was sequenced from the same sample in a study of blood T cells in healthy people across ages. Alongside a J-beta primer mix, a sample-barcoded 5' primer served in a second PCR lasting 7 to 11 cycles. Each CDR3 protein gets one entry after TCRdb re-called the 5' RACE reads with MiXCR. Of approximately 600,000 distinct CDR3 sequences in the sample, 58% were seen once. Sequencing was done on a sample of blood. The source is a man in his 60s in good health.

The chain has TRBV5-4 and TRBJ2-7; possible D gene TRBD2, 5 bases. Trimming stripped 4 bases from V and 0 bases from J, with 11 bases between. This CDR3 spans 14 amino acids. Germline CDR1 reads SGHNT; CDR2 reads YYREEE (reference sequence). The CDR3 reads CASSVRGNSYEQYF. The DNA of the CDR3 is TGTGCCAGCAGCGTGAGAGGGAACTCCTACGAGCAGTACTTC. Drawing the rest from reference TRBV5-4 and TRBJ2-7, the complete variable domain is ETGVTQSPTHLIKTRGQQVTLRCSSQSGHNTVSWYQQALGQGPQFIFQYYREEENGRGNFPPRFSGLQFPNYSSELNVNALELDDSALYLCASSVRGNSYEQYFGPGTRLTVT.

This clonotype has more than one count but fewer than ten. The chain links TRBV4-1 to TRBJ2-5; maybe TRBD1 (5 bases). In germline, CDR1 is MGHRA, CDR2 YSYEKL. Trimming pared 0 bases from V and 6 bases from J, leaving 8 bases between. The CDR3 is 13 residues long. CDR3 DNA sequence: TGCGCCAGCAGCCAAGAAGGGGAAAAGACCCAGTACTTC. Encoded protein: CASSQEGEKTQYF.

This clonotype has at least ten counts. The chain uses TRBV9 and TRBJ1-2; D is unclear. The germline CDR1 and CDR2 sequences are SGDLS and YYNGEE. Trimming left V 4 bases short and J 4 bases short, with 8 bases between. This CDR3 spans 12 amino acids. CDR3 sequence (DNA): TGTGCCAGCAGCTCCCAGATCTATGGCTACACCTTC. Encoded protein: CASSSQIYGYTF.

V and J are TRBV29-1 and TRBJ2-1, with TRBD2 identical over 8 bases. The germline CDR1 and CDR2 sequences are SQVTM and ANQGSEA. V dropped 0 bases and J dropped 4; count of bases not matched to a gene: 14. The CDR3 extends over 18 amino acids. CDR3 DNA sequence: TGCAGCGTTGAAGAGTGGGGTCCTGGCCTAGCGGGTTACAATGAGCAGTTCTTC. It translates to CSVEEWGPGLAGYNEQFF.

The rearrangement joins TRBV2 to TRBJ2-5; no reliable D call. The ends were cut back, 8 bases at V and 4 bases at J, with 14 bases in the middle. This CDR3 spans 13 amino acids. CDR1 SNHLY and CDR2 FYNNEI come from the germline V gene. DNA for the CDR3: TGTGCCAGCCTCGCGGATGGGTTAGAGACCCAGTACTTC. It yields the protein CASLADGLETQYF.

This clonotype was picked up a small number of times. The chain recombines TRBV4-1 with TRBJ2-1; D uncertain. The CDR3 has 15 amino acids. Germline V gene lookup returns CDR1 MGHRA and CDR2 YSYEKL. V lost 1 base and J 4 bases, leaving 11 bases between the germline ends. The CDR3: CASSQAPTEYNEQFF. DNA of the CDR3: TGCGCCAGCAGCCAAGCCCCGACGGAATACAATGAGCAGTTCTTC.

This chain joins TRBV4-1 and TRBJ2-5, with 10 bases identical to TRBD1. The CDR3 sequence is 15 residues long. V lost 4 bases and J lost 5; bases outside the gene matches: 7. Germline CDR1 reads MGHRA; CDR2 reads YSYEKL. The CDR3 DNA sequence: TGCGCCAGCAGCCGACCGGGACAGGGGATTGAGACCCAGTACTTC. Residues: CASSRPGQGIETQYF.

This rearrangement joins TRBV12-3 or TRBV12-4 to TRBJ1-5; D call uncertain. CDR3 length: 12 residues. V was clipped by 3 bases and J by 5 bases, with 5 bases between them. The CDR3, as DNA: TGTGCCAGCAGTTTTAGTCATCAGCCCCAGCATTTT. Translation: CASSFSHQPQHF.

The V gene is TRBV20-1, the J gene TRBJ2-7; D might be TRBD2 (6 bases). Deletions cut 4 bases from V and 7 bases from J, with 17 bases between. The CDR3 sequence is 13 residues long. CDR1 DFQATT and CDR2 SNEGSKA come from the germline V gene (reference sequence). In nucleotides, the CDR3 is TGCAGTGCTACCGGAGGGAAGTACAATGAGCAGTACTTC. This encodes CSATGGKYNEQYF.

This rearrangement joins TRBV7-9 to TRBJ2-7, with TRBD1 matching over 9 bases. This CDR3 has 15 residues. V dropped 4 bases and J dropped 5; count of bases not matched to a gene: 9. Germline lookup yields CDR1 SEHNR and CDR2 FQNEAQ (reference sequence). The CDR3 here is CASSYLGQGSHEQYF. The DNA of the CDR3 is TGTGCCAGCAGCTACCTCGGACAGGGGTCACACGAGCAGTACTTC. The whole variable domain, filled in from reference TRBV7-9 and TRBJ2-7, reads DTGVSQNPRHKITKRGQNVTFRCDPISEHNRLYWYRQTLGQGPEFLTYFQNEAQLEKSRLLSDRFSAERPKGSFSTLEIQRTEQGDSAMYLCASSYLGQGSHEQYFGPGTRLTVT.

J is TRBJ2-1 and V is TRBV7-2; 14 bases match TRBD2. Per germline, CDR1 SGHTA and CDR2 FQGNSA. After removal of 3 bases from V and 7 bases from J, the junction contained 5 bases not matched to a gene. The CDR3 extends over 16 amino acids. For the CDR3, the DNA is TGTGCCAGCAGCTTCGGACTAGCGGGGGGCCTAAATGAGCAGTTCTTC. Translation gives CASSFGLAGGLNEQFF.

This sequence joins TRBV7-9 and TRBJ2-5; 12 positions match TRBD2. Per the germline V gene, CDR1 is SEHNR and CDR2 is FQNEAQ (reference sequence). Trimming at V came to 5 bases and at J to 0 bases, leaving 4 bases not matched to a gene. The CDR3 extends over 16 amino acids. The DNA for the CDR3 is TGTGCCAGCAGCCCTCGGACTAGCGGGAACCAAGAGACCCAGTACTTC. This sequence encodes CASSPRTSGNQETQYF.

The V gene is TRBV5-1, the J gene TRBJ2-3, with no clear D. Trimming shortened V by 1 base and J by 5 bases, and 11 bases separated the two germline ends. Germline loops: CDR1 SGHRS, CDR2 YFSETQ. There are 14 residues in the CDR3. CDR3 sequence reads: CASSLRLLGDTQYF. CDR3 nucleotide sequence: TGCGCCAGCAGCTTGAGGTTATTGGGAGATACGCAGTATTTT.

J is TRBJ2-5 and V is TRBV5-5; D is perhaps TRBD1 or TRBD2 (6 bases each). This CDR3 spans 15 amino acids. From germline, CDR1 is SGHKS and CDR2 YYEKEE (reference sequence). Trimming removed 6 bases from V and 2 bases from J, with 17 bases in between. CDR3: CASTPGAGSQETQYF. The CDR3 DNA is TGTGCCAGCACCCCGGGGGCAGGATCTCAAGAGACCCAGTACTTC.

The V call is TRBV20-1, the J call TRBJ1-2; TRBD1 might be the D (6 bases). Trimming removed 5 bases from V and 6 bases from J, with 16 bases in between. The CDR3 consists of 13 residues. Per germline, CDR1 DFQATT and CDR2 SNEGSKA (reference sequence). The CDR3 protein is CSAAGGPSDGYTF. CDR3 coding DNA: TGCAGTGCTGCCGGGGGCCCTAGCGATGGCTACACCTTC.

The V and J genes are TRBV29-1 and TRBJ2-7; D perhaps matches TRBD2 (5 bases). The V gene lost 1 base and the J gene lost 3 bases, with 7 bases spanning the gap. The CDR3 loop spans 12 amino acids. From germline, CDR1 is SQVTM and CDR2 ANQGSEA. CDR3 nucleotides: TGCAGCGTTGAAGGAGAGGGCTACGAGCAGTACTTC. It is translated as CSVEGEGYEQYF.

In its sample, this clonotype was seen a few times. The chain carries TRBV5-6 and TRBJ1-2; D possibly corresponds to TRBD1 (6 bases). The CDR3 totals 14 residues. Germline V CDR1 and CDR2: SGHDT, YYEEEE. Trimming took 1 base from V and 5 from J, leaving 12 bases between them. CDR3 in amino acids: CASSLTDSYYGYTF. The CDR3 DNA is TGTGCCAGCAGCTTGACGGACAGTTATTATGGCTACACCTTC.

This clonotype has just a few counts. This chain connects TRBV4-1 to TRBJ1-6; maybe TRBD1 (6 bases). Germline V lookup: CDR1 MGHRA, CDR2 YSYEKL. The CDR3 totals 14 residues. Trimming took 1 base from V and 9 from J, leaving 10 bases between them. CDR3 sequence: CASSQGGARSPLHF. The CDR3 DNA sequence: TGCGCCAGCAGCCAAGGGGGGGCTCGTTCACCCCTCCACTTT.

The chain couples TRBV3-1 to TRBJ1-2; unclear D gene. The CDR3 consists of 14 residues. The germline V and J ends were trimmed by 4 bases and 4 bases, with 13 bases remaining between them. CDR1 and CDR2 (germline): LGHDT, YNNKEL (reference sequence). CDR3 bases: TGTGCCAGCAGCCCCTCGGCCACCCCCTATGGCTACACCTTC. It specifies CASSPSATPYGYTF.

This chain joins TRBV5-1 and TRBJ2-5; D is unclear. V gave up 1 base and J gave up 0 bases, with 10 bases separating them. There are 15 residues in the CDR3. Germline CDR1 reads SGHRS; CDR2 reads YFSETQ. CDR3 in amino acids: CASSLTTTHQETQYF. Here the CDR3 DNA reads TGCGCCAGCAGCTTGACTACGACACACCAAGAGACCCAGTACTTC.

The rearrangement uses TRBV27 and TRBJ1-6; D not resolved. Germline CDR1 is MNHEY and CDR2 is SMNVEV (reference sequence). CDR3 length: 14 amino acids. V was pared by 3 bases and J by 5 bases, with 8 bases between. The CDR3 sequence is CASSFMGNNSPLHF. CDR3 DNA sequence: TGTGCCAGCAGTTTCATGGGAAATAATTCACCCCTCCACTTT.